This is a list of T cell receptor beta chains from one sample in a study of CD8 T cells in Susac syndrome. TCRdb re-called the immunoSEQ multiplex PCR reads with MiXCR, one entry per CDR3 protein. This sample carries around 150,000 distinct CDR3 sequences, approximately 94% of them seen once, and the ten largest clones take approximately 0.08%. The sequenced sample consisted of CD4+ T cells from PBMCs. The source of these receptors is a human donor with Susac syndrome. The CDR3 runs from the conserved cysteine through the conserved F or W. The order of the fields is V gene, CDR3 protein.

V: TRBV20-1; CDR3: CSATTGGFYEQYF
V: TRBV20-1; CDR3: CSAPRTYDTQYF
V: TRBV10-3; CDR3: CAISDAGGPQETQYF
V: TRBV28; CDR3: CASSPGQGHLYDEQYF
V: TRBV14; CDR3: CASSQPSVNTQYF
V: TRBV5-1; CDR3: CASSPFQGGGTDTQYF
V: TRBV5-1; CDR3: CASSTDTTGELFF
V: TRBV6-2/TRBV6-3; CDR3: CASSIGGFTDTQYF
V: TRBV12-3/TRBV12-4; CDR3: CASIPQLSYNEQFF
V: TRBV24-1; CDR3: CATSAAARSYNEQFF
V: TRBV19; CDR3: CAEALQVGPNYGYTF
V: TRBV6-1; CDR3: CASRADRGSPGQPQHF
V: TRBV20-1; CDR3: CSARIMNTEAFF
V: TRBV12-3/TRBV12-4; CDR3: CASSRTSGGPRTDTQYF
V: TRBV3-1; CDR3: CASSRATGEQYF
V: TRBV6-2/TRBV6-3; CDR3: CASIDGLARANEQFF
V: TRBV10-3; CDR3: CAISPVGTSGETQYF
V: TRBV5-1; CDR3: CASSPSPGMTSYEQYF
V: TRBV7-2; CDR3: CASSLGLSRGRNGELFF
V: TRBV5-4; CDR3: CASSGTLPNYGYTF
V: TRBV27; CDR3: CASSLARGSQPQHF
V: TRBV3-1; CDR3: CASSFQGGSNTGELFF
V: TRBV6-2/TRBV6-3; CDR3: CASSYEATGANVLTF
V: TRBV2; CDR3: CASSPTRGKLFF
V: TRBV4-1; CDR3: CASRNRVHEQFF
V: TRBV29-1; CDR3: CSVQGAGANVLTF
V: TRBV20-1; CDR3: CSIIDNEQFF
V: TRBV3-1; CDR3: CASSQATRGEQYF
V: TRBV29-1; CDR3: CSAAENTDTDTQYF
V: TRBV5-6; CDR3: CASSRAIEQFF
V: TRBV7-9; CDR3: CASSFKRRPDTQYF
V: TRBV7-2; CDR3: CASSFGLRGRNEQFF
V: TRBV7-7; CDR3: CASSLLGKQETQYF
V: TRBV24-1; CDR3: CATSDRTAPKETQYF
V: TRBV21-1; CDR3: CASSKTAVYGYTF
V: TRBV20-1; CDR3: CSARDRVGKNIQYF
V: TRBV29-1; CDR3: CSVAMDSFNYGYTF
V: TRBV4-1; CDR3: CASSQGGSGDSPLHF
V: TRBV4-1; CDR3: CASSPLTGSAFF
V: TRBV3-1; CDR3: CASSQERVPTDTQYF
V: TRBV27; CDR3: CASSFSPRETQYF
V: TRBV18; CDR3: CASSPATGSYEQYF
V: TRBV20-1; CDR3: CSAWTSGYRGETQYF
V: TRBV5-1; CDR3: CASSLVASETYNEQFF
V: TRBV29-1; CDR3: CSVGLAGDYGYTF
V: TRBV20-1; CDR3: CSARDGSSYEQYF
V: TRBV23-1; CDR3: CASSQSNPGLAGGITQYF
V: TRBV29-1; CDR3: CSVEVPHTGELFF
V: TRBV2; CDR3: CASREQETQYF
V: TRBV12-3/TRBV12-4; CDR3: CASNWDGPTYEQYF
V: TRBV5-1; CDR3: CASSFGGTGGETQYF
V: TRBV6-1; CDR3: CASSPTVTQETQYF
V: TRBV20-1; CDR3: CSANEDSNNQPQHF
V: TRBV20-1; CDR3: CSARKGNANSPLHF
V: TRBV20-1; CDR3: CSAAAQQETQYF
V: TRBV9; CDR3: CASKQGQPQHF
V: TRBV12-3/TRBV12-4; CDR3: CASSYGTSGLETQYF
V: TRBV20-1; CDR3: CSARGLGVWAFF
V: TRBV18; CDR3: CASSPRTGGGDF